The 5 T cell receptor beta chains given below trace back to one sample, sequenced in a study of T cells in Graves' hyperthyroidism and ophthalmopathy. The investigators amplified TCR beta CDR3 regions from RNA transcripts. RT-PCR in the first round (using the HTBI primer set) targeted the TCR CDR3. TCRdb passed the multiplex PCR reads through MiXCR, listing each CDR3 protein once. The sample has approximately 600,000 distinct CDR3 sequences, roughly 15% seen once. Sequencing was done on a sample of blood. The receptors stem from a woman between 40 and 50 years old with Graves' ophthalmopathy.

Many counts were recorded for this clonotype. In DNA form, the CDR3 reads TGCAGTGCTAGAGATTATGGGACTAGCGGGGCCTACGAGCAGTACTTC. Translated, it gives CSARDYGTSGAYEQYF. The V call is TRBV20-1, the J call TRBJ2-7, with 13 bases that match TRBD2. The CDR3 spans 16 residues. From germline, CDR1 is DFQATT and CDR2 SNEGSKA (reference sequence). The V gene end was trimmed by 0 bases and the J gene end by 2 bases; junction bases not matched to a gene: 4.

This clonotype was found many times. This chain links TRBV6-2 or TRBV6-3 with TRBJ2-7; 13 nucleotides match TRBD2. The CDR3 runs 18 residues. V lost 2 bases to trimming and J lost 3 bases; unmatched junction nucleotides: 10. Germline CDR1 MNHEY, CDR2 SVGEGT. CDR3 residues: CASSYQAEGLAGDYEQYF. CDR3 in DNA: TGTGCCAGCAGTTACCAGGCCGAAGGACTAGCGGGAGACTACGAGCAGTACTTC.

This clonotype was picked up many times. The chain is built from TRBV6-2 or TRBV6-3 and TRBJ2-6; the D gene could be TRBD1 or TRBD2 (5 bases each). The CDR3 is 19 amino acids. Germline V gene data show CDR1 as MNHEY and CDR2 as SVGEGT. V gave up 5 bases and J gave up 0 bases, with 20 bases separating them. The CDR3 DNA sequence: TGTGCCAGCAGTCCCCTGTTAACGGGGCTCCTCTCTGGGGCCAACGTCCTGACTTTC. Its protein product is CASSPLLTGLLSGANVLTF.

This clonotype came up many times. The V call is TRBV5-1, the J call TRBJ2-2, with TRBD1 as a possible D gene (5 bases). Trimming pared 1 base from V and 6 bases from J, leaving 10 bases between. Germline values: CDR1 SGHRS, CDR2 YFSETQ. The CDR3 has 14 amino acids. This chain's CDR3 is CASSLIQGAGELFF. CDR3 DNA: TGCGCCAGCAGCTTGATCCAGGGTGCCGGGGAGCTGTTTTTT.

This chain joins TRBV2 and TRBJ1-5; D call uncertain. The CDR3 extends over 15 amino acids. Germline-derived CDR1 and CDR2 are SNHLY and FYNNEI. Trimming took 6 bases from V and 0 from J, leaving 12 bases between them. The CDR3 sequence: CASSSRLNSNQPQHF. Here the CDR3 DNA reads TGTGCCAGCAGCTCCCGACTGAATAGCAATCAGCCCCAGCATTTT.